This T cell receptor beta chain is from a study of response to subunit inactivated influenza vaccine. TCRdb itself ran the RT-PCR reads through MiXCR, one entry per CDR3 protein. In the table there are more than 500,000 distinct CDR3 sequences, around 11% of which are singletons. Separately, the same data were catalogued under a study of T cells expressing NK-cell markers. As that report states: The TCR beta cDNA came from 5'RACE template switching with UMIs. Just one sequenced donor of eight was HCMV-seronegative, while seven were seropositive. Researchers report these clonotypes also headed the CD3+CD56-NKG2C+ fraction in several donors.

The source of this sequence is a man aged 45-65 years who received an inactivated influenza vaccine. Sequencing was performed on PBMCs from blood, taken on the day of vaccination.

The CDR3 loop reads CASSPNMATNEKLFF. CDR3 DNA sequence: TGTGCCAGCAGTCCCAACATGGCAACTAATGAAAAACTGTTTTTT. The chain employs TRBV12-3 or TRBV12-4 and TRBJ1-4; D gene ambiguous. CDR3 length: 15 residues. V shed 5 bases and J shed 0 bases, with 10 bases lying between them.